The 26 T cell receptor beta chains below come from one sample, sequenced in a study of T cells in Graves' hyperthyroidism and ophthalmopathy. From RNA transcripts, TCR beta CDR3 regions were amplified. The HTBI primer set was used in a first-round RT-PCR of the TCR CDR3. Via MiXCR, TCRdb re-called the multiplex PCR reads, giving one row per CDR3 protein. The table has around 56,000 distinct CDR3 sequences, around 48% seen once; the top ten hold roughly 12%. The sequenced sample consisted of blood. The receptor set was obtained from a woman aged 25 to 39 with Graves' ophthalmopathy.

The chain links TRBV25-1 to TRBJ2-7; TRBD1 matches at 7 bases. With 6 bases clipped from V and 2 bases from J, the junction kept 13 bases outside the gene matches. The CDR3 extends over 16 amino acids. CDR1 and CDR2 (germline): MGHDK, SYGVNS. CDR3 region: CASSIRDRVGTYEQYF. In DNA form, the CDR3 reads TGTGCCAGCAGCATCCGAGACAGGGTCGGGACCTACGAGCAGTACTTC.

This clonotype was observed at least ten times. This chain connects TRBV5-6 to TRBJ2-2, with TRBD1 identical over 8 bases. The length of the CDR3 is 14 residues. Germline assignment: CDR1 SGHDT and CDR2 YYEEEE. V lost 2 bases, J lost 7 bases, and 4 bases stayed unmatched. The CDR3 spells CASSFRGQNGELFF. In nucleotides, the CDR3 is TGTGCCAGCAGCTTCAGGGGGCAGAACGGGGAGCTGTTTTTT.

The V call is TRBV29-1, the J call TRBJ1-1; possibly TRBD1 for D (5 bases). The CDR3 extends over 15 amino acids. V gave up 3 bases and J gave up 5 bases, with 19 bases separating them. Germline CDR1 is SQVTM and CDR2 is ANQGSEA. The CDR3 region has the DNA TGCAGCGTTGATGCTTCCGGGACTAGCGGGACTGAAGCTTTCTTT. It specifies CSVDASGTSGTEAFF.

V gene TRBV7-9 combines with J gene TRBJ1-1; D uncertain. The germline V gene has CDR1 SEHNR and CDR2 FQNEAQ (reference sequence). The CDR3 extends over 12 amino acids. V was shortened by 1 base and J by 7 bases, with 7 bases between the two germline ends. The CDR3 is CASSLVYNEAFF. CDR3 coding DNA: TGTGCCAGCAGCTTAGTCTACAATGAAGCTTTCTTT.

V and J are TRBV20-1 and TRBJ2-1, with D tentatively TRBD1 or TRBD2 (5 bases each). The CDR3 loop spans 15 amino acids. Germline V gene lookup returns CDR1 DFQATT and CDR2 SNEGSKA (reference sequence). V gave up 0 bases and J gave up 9 bases, with 18 bases separating them. The CDR3 reads CSARDRGQGNGEQFF. CDR3 DNA sequence: TGCAGTGCTAGAGATCGAGGGCAGGGAAACGGTGAGCAGTTCTTC.

This clonotype was seen at least ten times. The chain carries TRBV24-1 and TRBJ1-6, with 7 bases aligning to TRBD1. The trim removed 2 bases at V and 0 bases at J, leaving 12 bases unmatched. Germline CDR1 reads KGHDR; CDR2 reads SFDVKD. The CDR3 is made up of 20 amino acids. CDR3 residues: CATSDYHNRQGDSYNSPLHF. CDR3 nucleotide sequence: TGTGCCACCAGTGATTATCATAACCGACAGGGCGACTCCTATAATTCACCCCTCCACTTT.

V and J are TRBV20-1 and TRBJ2-3; 12 nucleotides line up with TRBD2. The CDR3 is 15 residues long. Unmatched junction bases numbered 1, after V lost 1 base and J lost 2 bases. Germline V lookup: CDR1 DFQATT, CDR2 SNEGSKA (reference sequence). CDR3 sequence reads: CSARGTSGITDTQYF. CDR3 sequence (DNA): TGCAGTGCTAGAGGGACTAGCGGGATCACAGATACGCAGTATTTT.

Points on this clonotype: Likely a read error: the CDR3 ends without its conserved phenylalanine or tryptophan. The V and J genes are TRBV7-9 and TRBJ2-7; D might be TRBD2 (5 bases). Germline V gives CDR1 SEHNR, CDR2 FQNEAQ (reference sequence). V lost 5 bases to trimming and J lost 0 bases, with 23 bases between them. CDR3 size: 18 residues. The CDR3 bases are TGTGCCAGCAGCCGAGACCTAGCACGTCTCGAAAACTCCTACGAGCAGTACTGC. Protein product: CASSRDLARLENSYEQYC.

The rearrangement joins TRBV25-1 to TRBJ2-1, with D possibly being TRBD2 (5 bases). The germline gives CDR1 MGHDK, CDR2 SYGVNS. The V gene lost 6 bases and the J gene lost 0 bases, with 9 bases spanning the gap. The CDR3 is 14 residues long. The CDR3 loop is CASRGASSYNEQFF. The DNA of the CDR3 is TGTGCCAGCAGGGGAGCAAGCTCCTACAATGAGCAGTTCTTC.

This clonotype was picked up many times. The chain combines TRBV12-3 or TRBV12-4 with TRBJ2-1; D unclear. The length of the CDR3 is 12 residues. V lost 6 bases to trimming and J lost 8 bases, with 11 bases between them. The CDR3 DNA reads TGTGCCAGCAGGCCCCCATATGATGAGCAGTTCTTC. Its translation: CASRPPYDEQFF.

The table lists this clonotype with many counts. The chain uses TRBV2 and TRBJ1-1; 7 bases map to TRBD1. From germline, CDR1 is SNHLY and CDR2 FYNNEI. This CDR3 region has 15 residues. Trimming removed 6 bases from V and 4 bases from J; junction bases left unmatched: 11. The CDR3 protein is CASRADLQGGTEAFF. In DNA form, the CDR3 reads TGTGCCAGCAGAGCCGACCTCCAGGGGGGCACTGAAGCTTTCTTT.

This clonotype showed up just a few times. One junction end disagrees with the germline gene, perhaps due to a read error. The V gene is TRBV2, the J gene TRBJ2-7; unclear D gene. The CDR3 totals 11 residues. CDR1 and CDR2 (germline): SNHLY, FYNNEI. The CDR3, as DNA: TGTGCCACCAGTGACTCTTCTGAGCAGTACTTC. Protein product: CATSDSSEQYF. The whole variable domain, filled in from reference TRBV2 and TRBJ2-7, reads EPEVTQTPSHQVTQMGQEVILRCVPISNHLYFYWYRQILGQKVEFLVSFYNNEISEKSEIFDDQFSVERPDGSNFTLKIRSTKLEDSAMYFCATSDSSEQYFGPGTRLTVT.

By sample fraction, this clonotype is medium-sized. The chain carries TRBV2 and TRBJ1-2; 9 bases are shared with TRBD1. With 6 bases clipped from V and 7 bases from J, the junction kept 9 bases outside the gene matches. CDR1 and CDR2 (germline): SNHLY, FYNNEI. The CDR3 has 14 residues. For the CDR3, the DNA is TGTGCCAGCAGGACGACAGGGGGTAATTCTGGCTACACCTTC. It codes for CASRTTGGNSGYTF.

This clonotype has ten or more counts. The gene calls are TRBV6-6 and TRBJ1-2, with D uncertain. With 2 bases removed from V and 12 bases from J, the gap between germline ends came to 16 bases. Germline assignment: CDR1 MNHNY and CDR2 SVGAGI (reference sequence). This CDR3 has 13 amino acids. The CDR3 DNA is TGTGCCAGCAGTTACAAGGCGGTGCGATTGGACACCTTC. Its protein product is CASSYKAVRLDTF.

This clonotype was detected ten times or more. V is TRBV6-1 and J is TRBJ2-2, with D hard to call. CDR1 and CDR2 from the germline V gene are MNHNS and SASEGT. The CDR3 has 15 residues. Deletions cut 2 bases from V and 5 bases from J, with 12 bases between. CDR3 bases: TGTGCCAGCAGTGAAATGCTACCCCCTACCGGGGAGCTGTTTTTT. Translating it yields CASSEMLPPTGELFF.

The table lists this clonotype with many counts. This chain uses TRBV6-5 with TRBJ1-6, with D uncertain. This CDR3 spans 15 amino acids. V was pared by 0 bases and J by 9 bases, with 12 bases between. Germline CDR1 is MNHEY and CDR2 is SVGAGI. The CDR3 coding sequence is TGTGCCAGCAGTTACTCGAGAGGGTTGCGTTCACCCCTCCACTTT. Translating gives CASSYSRGLRSPLHF.

In its sample, this clonotype was seen many times. With a much larger clone just one base away, this may be a read error. This chain joins TRBV25-1 and TRBJ2-1; 11 nucleotides agree with TRBD2. Germline values: CDR1 MGHDK, CDR2 SYGVNS. The V gene end was trimmed by 3 bases and the J gene end by 9 bases; junction bases not matched to a gene: 25. The CDR3 is 21 residues long. The CDR3 loop is CASSEREYALRTSGWGGEQFF. As DNA, the CDR3 is TGTGCCAGCAGTGAGAGAGAGTACGCCCTTCGGACTAGCGGGTGGGGCGGTGAGCAGTTCTTC.

This clonotype was detected many times. V usage is TRBV6-5 and J usage is TRBJ2-3; 8 nucleotides agree with TRBD1. Germline CDR1 and CDR2: MNHEY and SVGAGI. The V and J ends lost 0 bases and 3 bases, in that order; junction bases with no gene match: 2. This CDR3 is built from 15 residues. The CDR3 sequence: CASSYSRQGTDTQYF. DNA of the CDR3: TGTGCCAGCAGTTACTCGAGACAGGGGACAGATACGCAGTATTTT.

This clonotype has just one count. The rearrangement links TRBV19 to TRBJ2-5, with D perhaps being TRBD1 or TRBD2 (5 bases each). The CDR3 loop spans 14 amino acids. Germline V gene data show CDR1 as LNHDA and CDR2 as SQIVND (reference sequence). V was pared by 6 bases and J by 3 bases, with 14 bases between. The CDR3 nucleotides read TGTGCCAGTAGCGATCCGGGACGGGAAGAGACCCAGTACTTC. Its protein is CASSDPGREETQYF.

This chain connects TRBV27 to TRBJ1-3; 9 bases line up with TRBD1. After removal of 10 bases from V and 2 bases from J, the junction contained 9 bases not matched to a gene. CDR1 and CDR2 (germline): MNHEY, SMNVEV (reference sequence). This CDR3 has 15 residues. The CDR3 region has the DNA TGTGCCACCGCGGGCGGGACAGGGACTGGAAACACCATATATTTT. Translating it yields CATAGGTGTGNTIYF.

In this sample, this clonotype turned up many times. The chain recombines TRBV4-1 with TRBJ2-7, with TRBD1 identical over 10 bases. The ends lost 5 bases at V and 7 bases at J; junction bases unmatched: 14. This CDR3 region has 16 residues. Germline CDR1 MGHRA, CDR2 YSYEKL. CDR3 in amino acids: CASSFGTGVLIQEQYF. DNA of the CDR3: TGCGCCAGCAGCTTTGGGACAGGGGTCCTCATCCAAGAGCAGTACTTC.

This clonotype was detected many times. V is TRBV28 and J is TRBJ2-5; D is unresolved. The CDR3 runs 13 residues. V shed 6 bases and J shed 0 bases, with 8 bases lying between them. Germline loops: CDR1 MDHEN, CDR2 SYDVKM. CDR3 loop: CASSSTNQETQYF. In DNA, the CDR3 is TGTGCCAGCAGCTCCACAAACCAAGAGACCCAGTACTTC.

This clonotype occurred many times. This chain links TRBV11-1 with TRBJ1-1; no clear D gene. The CDR3 sequence is 10 residues long. The V and J ends lost 5 bases and 4 bases respectively, with 2 bases between them. Germline CDR1 SGHAT, CDR2 FQDESV (reference sequence). For the CDR3, the DNA is TGTGCCAGCAGCGGCACTGAAGCTTTCTTT. Protein sequence: CASSGTEAFF.

The chain is built from TRBV19 and TRBJ1-6; a possible D gene is TRBD1 (6 bases). The CDR3 sequence is 14 residues long. V shed 0 bases and J shed 10 bases, with 10 bases lying between them. The germline V gene encodes CDR1 LNHDA and CDR2 SQIVND (reference sequence). The CDR3: CASSIEGARSPLHF. CDR3 nucleotides: TGTGCCAGTAGTATAGAGGGGGCGCGATCACCCCTCCACTTT.

This clonotype appeared many times. The chain links TRBV27 to TRBJ2-3; D is possibly TRBD1 (5 bases). The V and J ends lost 2 bases and 1 base respectively, with 10 bases between them. The CDR3 length is 15 residues. Germline CDR1 is MNHEY and CDR2 is SMNVEV (reference sequence). The CDR3 region has the DNA TGTGCCAGCAGTTTAGTCGGCAGGGGCACAGATACGCAGTATTTT. Its translation: CASSLVGRGTDTQYF.

At least ten counts were recorded for this clonotype. The chain combines TRBV6-6 with TRBJ1-3, with 8 bases lining up with TRBD1. This CDR3 contains 16 residues. Per the germline V gene, CDR1 is MNHNY and CDR2 is SVGAGI (reference sequence). J lost 4 bases, V lost 5 bases, and 10 bases had no gene match. This CDR3 reads CASSSSGTGYGNTIYF. The CDR3 region has the DNA TGTGCCAGCAGTAGCTCCGGGACAGGTTACGGAAACACCATATATTTT.